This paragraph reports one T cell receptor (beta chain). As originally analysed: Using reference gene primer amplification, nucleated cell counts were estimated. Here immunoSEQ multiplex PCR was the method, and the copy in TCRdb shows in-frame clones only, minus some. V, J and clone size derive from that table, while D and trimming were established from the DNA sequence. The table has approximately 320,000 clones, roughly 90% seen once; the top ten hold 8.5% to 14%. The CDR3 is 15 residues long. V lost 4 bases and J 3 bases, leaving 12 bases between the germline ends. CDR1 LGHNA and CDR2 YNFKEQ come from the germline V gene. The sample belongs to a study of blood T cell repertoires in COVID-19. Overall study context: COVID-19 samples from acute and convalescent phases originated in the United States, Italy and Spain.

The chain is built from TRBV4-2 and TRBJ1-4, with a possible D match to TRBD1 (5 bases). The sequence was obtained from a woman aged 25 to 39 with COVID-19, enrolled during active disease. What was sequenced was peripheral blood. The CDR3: CASSLEGLSNEKLFF. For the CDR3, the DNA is TGTGCCAGCAGCCTGGAGGGGTTATCTAATGAAAAACTGTTTTTT.